This T cell receptor beta chain was sequenced in a study of T cells in tumors after PD-1 blockade. General observations from the study: After therapy, most expanded exhausted CD8+ clones were absent pre-treatment, suggesting clonal replacement. Clonal replacement was seen across treatment, not between pre-treatment samples.

Input was about 616 ng to 6,500 ng of genomic DNA from tumor or blood. In regard to this clone: Its antigen is undetermined.

The table came from immunoSEQ multiplex PCR; TCRdb's copy has only in-frame clones and leaves some out. The sample consists of 12,000 or so clones, roughly two thirds of them appearing once. The TCR originated in a human donor with basal cell carcinoma. The material sequenced was tumor tissue, taken before anti-PD-1 treatment.

This CDR3 is CASSIRLAERDTQYF. As DNA, the CDR3 is TGTGCCAGTAGTATCCGACTAGCGGAAAGAGATACGCAGTATTTT. This rearrangement joins TRBV19 to TRBJ2-3, with 9 bases matching TRBD2. Per the germline V gene, CDR1 is LNHDA and CDR2 is SQIVND (reference sequence). V lost 3 bases and J lost 5; bases outside the gene matches: 6. CDR3 length equals 15 residues. The entire variable domain, with the rest obtained from reference TRBV19 and TRBJ2-3, is as follows: DGGITQSPKYLFRKEGQNVTLSCEQNLNHDAMYWYRQDPGQGLRLIYYSQIVNDFQKGDIAEGYSVSREKKESFPLTVTSAQKNPTAFYLCASSIRLAERDTQYFGPGTRLTVL.